The 21 T cell receptor beta chains below all came from one sample that was sequenced in a study of CD8 T cells in ankylosing spondylitis. TCRdb redid the calling of the 5' RACE reads with MiXCR, one entry per CDR3 protein. The table shows 120,000 to 150,000 distinct CDR3 sequences, with 7% to 10% occurring only once. Source material: synovial fluid, either unsorted or a sorted T cell fraction (not recorded which). These receptors all stem from a male donor with ankylosing spondylitis.

This clonotype was recorded at least ten times. V usage is TRBV25-1 and J usage is TRBJ1-6; 7 bases are a match to TRBD1. The germline V gene encodes CDR1 MGHDK and CDR2 SYGVNS. V lost 10 bases and J lost 6; bases outside the gene matches: 6. CDR3 length: 13 residues. CDR3 DNA: TGTGCCATCAGGGGGGTCGGTAATTCACCCCTCCACTTT. It translates to CAIRGVGNSPLHF.

This clonotype was observed a single time. The chain's CDR3 is CASSPGLTGELFF. The CDR3 coding sequence is TGTGCCAGCAGCCCCGGTTTGACCGGGGAGCTGTTTTTT. V usage is TRBV5-6 and J usage is TRBJ2-2; no definite D call. V shed 4 bases and J shed 5 bases, with 9 bases lying between them. Germline CDR1 is SGHDT and CDR2 is YYEEEE. The CDR3 length is 13 residues.

This clonotype was counted many times. The chain recombines TRBV20-1 with TRBJ2-2; no reliable D call. The germline V gene encodes CDR1 DFQATT and CDR2 SNEGSKA (reference sequence). This CDR3 has 15 amino acids. V gave up 2 bases and J gave up 0 bases, with 10 bases separating them. The CDR3 here is CSARKDGANTGELFF. CDR3 nucleotides: TGCAGTGCTAGAAAGGACGGAGCGAACACCGGGGAGCTGTTTTTT.

The table lists this clonotype with many counts. The V call is TRBV20-1, the J call TRBJ1-5, with D tentatively TRBD1 (6 bases). The CDR3 runs to 12 residues. Germline CDR1 is DFQATT and CDR2 is SNEGSKA (reference sequence). Trimming took 6 bases from V and 0 from J, leaving 6 bases between them. In DNA form, the CDR3 reads TGCAGTGCGACAGGTAGCAATCAGCCCCAGCATTTT. Encoded protein: CSATGSNQPQHF.

This clonotype was seen ten or more times. The chain joins TRBV20-1 to TRBJ2-1; D is possibly TRBD2 (6 bases). Germline-derived CDR1 and CDR2 are DFQATT and SNEGSKA (reference sequence). The CDR3 covers 11 residues. The V and J ends lost 6 bases and 10 bases respectively, with 13 bases between them. In DNA form, the CDR3 reads TGCAGTGCCCTCCGGACTATAGAGCAGTTCTTC. Translated: CSALRTIEQFF.

The V and J genes are TRBV7-2 and TRBJ1-1; D is unresolved. The ends were cut back, 2 bases at V and 1 base at J, with 5 bases in the middle. From germline, CDR1 is SGHTA and CDR2 FQGNSA. The CDR3 is 13 residues long. This CDR3 is CASSLQQNTEAFF. CDR3 DNA: TGTGCCAGCAGCTTACAGCAGAACACTGAAGCTTTCTTT.

This clonotype showed up just a few times. The rearrangement uses TRBV20-1 and TRBJ2-1; 9 nucleotides align to TRBD2. Losses at the gene ends were 5 bases for V and 10 bases for J; bases not matched to a gene: 15. The CDR3 covers 15 residues. CDR1 and CDR2 from the germline V gene are DFQATT and SNEGSKA (reference sequence). The CDR3 loop reads CSAPGVAGVKGEQFF. The CDR3 nucleotides read TGCAGTGCTCCTGGGGTAGCGGGGGTCAAAGGCGAGCAGTTCTTC.

This clonotype has at least ten counts. Germline is not matched at one junction end, which may reflect a read error. V is TRBV7-2 and J is TRBJ1-1; a possible D gene is TRBD1 (6 bases). The CDR3 is 11 residues long. Germline CDR1 and CDR2: SGHTA and FQGNSA. The DNA of the CDR3 is TGTGCCAGCAGCTCCGAGGGGGGGCTACTTTTT. Its protein product is CASSSEGGLLF.

This clonotype was recorded a few times. This chain connects TRBV7-8 to TRBJ1-1; 7 bases are shared with TRBD1. This CDR3 is 14 amino acids long. V dropped 5 bases and J dropped 1; count of bases not matched to a gene: 4. The germline V gene encodes CDR1 SGHVS and CDR2 FQNEAQ. The CDR3 reads CASSGGTENTEAFF. CDR3 coding DNA: TGTGCCAGCAGCGGCGGGACAGAGAACACTGAAGCTTTCTTT.

This clonotype showed up many times. V is TRBV7-9 and J is TRBJ1-1; maybe TRBD1 (5 bases). Germline CDR1 reads SEHNR; CDR2 reads FQNEAQ (reference sequence). The CDR3 runs to 14 residues. Trimming took off 0 bases at V and 11 bases at J, with 16 bases between the two ends. The CDR3 DNA reads TGTGCCAGCAGCTTAGCAGCAGGCGCCTGGGGCGCTTTCTTT. This sequence encodes CASSLAAGAWGAFF.

This clonotype has at least ten counts. The V gene is TRBV27, the J gene TRBJ1-5; possible D gene TRBD1, 5 bases. V lost 8 bases, J lost 7 bases, and 15 bases lay in between. The germline V gene encodes CDR1 MNHEY and CDR2 SMNVEV (reference sequence). The CDR3 sequence is 13 residues long. CDR3 DNA: TGTGCCAGCGGCCGCAGGGTCGGGCAGCCCCAGCATTTT. Residues: CASGRRVGQPQHF.

This clonotype was found once. The chain carries TRBV12-3 or TRBV12-4 and TRBJ1-1; TRBD1 might be the D (6 bases). The CDR3 is 14 residues long. V lost 7 bases and J 6 bases, leaving 18 bases between the germline ends. CDR3 DNA sequence: TGTGCCAGCACCCCCTCCGGGCAGGGGTCTGAAGCTTTCTTT. Translation gives CASTPSGQGSEAFF.

The J gene is TRBJ2-5, the V gene TRBV30, with 8 bases aligning to TRBD1. V shed 5 bases, J shed 1 base, and the junction held 0 bases outside the gene matches. The CDR3 contains 12 residues. Per germline, CDR1 GTSNPN and CDR2 SVGIG (reference sequence). CDR3 nucleotide sequence: TGTGCCTGGGGACAGGGCCAAGAGACCCAGTACTTC. This gives the protein CAWGQGQETQYF. Full variable domain (missing parts from reference TRBV30 and TRBJ2-5): SQTIHQWPATLVQPVGSPLSLECTVEGTSNPNLYWYRQAAGRGLQLLFYSVGIGQISSEVPQNLSASRPQDRQFILSSKKLLLSDSGFYLCAWGQGQETQYFGPGTRLLVL.

The CDR3 region is CASSFPPGRGNTGELFF. CDR3 bases: TGTGCCAGCAGTTTCCCCCCGGGGAGGGGGAACACCGGGGAGCTGTTTTTT. This chain uses TRBV28 with TRBJ2-2, with TRBD2 matching 7 bases. Germline trimming cut 3 bases from V and 1 base from J; bases unmatched to any gene: 8. CDR3 length: 17 residues. Germline CDR1 reads MDHEN; CDR2 reads SYDVKM.

This chain joins TRBV12-3 or TRBV12-4 and TRBJ2-2; no clear D. This CDR3 region has 13 residues. Between the trimmed V and J ends, which lost 7 bases and 1 base, there was a span of 7 bases. Here the CDR3 DNA reads TGTGCCAGCACAAGGTGGAACACCGGGGAGCTGTTTTTT. Its translation is CASTRWNTGELFF.

The CDR3 sequence is CASSKGQGDNEQFF. CDR3 DNA: TGTGCCAGCAGCAAGGGACAGGGTGACAATGAGCAGTTCTTC. The genes are TRBV2 and TRBJ2-1, with TRBD1 matching over 9 bases. The CDR3 is made up of 14 amino acids. Germline CDR1 reads SNHLY; CDR2 reads FYNNEI. V dropped 6 bases and J dropped 5; count of bases not matched to a gene: 5.

This clonotype was seen only a few times. The V and J genes are TRBV20-1 and TRBJ2-7, with D possibly matching TRBD1 (6 bases). Germline V CDR1 and CDR2: DFQATT, SNEGSKA (reference sequence). The CDR3 extends over 15 amino acids. V lost 6 bases to trimming and J lost 2 bases, with 20 bases between them. This chain's CDR3 is CSARPTRGNPYEQYF. In DNA form, the CDR3 reads TGCAGTGCGCGCCCGACCAGGGGAAACCCCTACGAGCAGTACTTC.

This clonotype was counted only a few times. The chain uses TRBV18 and TRBJ2-7; D might be TRBD2 (5 bases). Trimming stripped 4 bases from V and 0 bases from J, with 10 bases between. The CDR3 is 14 residues long. The germline V gene encodes CDR1 KGHSH and CDR2 LQKENI. CDR3 nucleotide sequence: TGTGCCAGCTCACTTGGACTGGTCTCCTACGAGCAGTACTTC. Translated: CASSLGLVSYEQYF.

The chain uses TRBV20-1 and TRBJ2-3; 8 bases fit TRBD1. The CDR3 covers 15 residues. CDR1 and CDR2 (germline): DFQATT, SNEGSKA (reference sequence). The junction had 14 bases not matched to a gene; V was cut back by 6 bases and J by 6 bases. In nucleotides, the CDR3 is TGCAGTGCGGATCACATACAGGGGGTAAAGGATACGCAGTATTTT. Its protein is CSADHIQGVKDTQYF.

The rearrangement links TRBV5-1 to TRBJ1-4, with D perhaps matching TRBD1 (6 bases). Germline V gene lookup returns CDR1 SGHRS and CDR2 YFSETQ. The CDR3 spans 14 residues. Trimming took 4 bases from V and 3 from J, leaving 10 bases between them. CDR3 nucleotide sequence: TGCGCCAGCAGCAGGGGGGAGGCTAATGAAAAACTGTTTTTT. It is translated as CASSRGEANEKLFF. Full variable domain (rest looked up from reference TRBV5-1 and TRBJ1-4): KAGVTQTPRYLIKTRGQQVTLSCSPISGHRSVSWYQQTPGQGLQFLFEYFSETQRNKGNFPGRFSGRQFSNSRSEMNVSTLELGDSALYLCASSRGEANEKLFFGSGTQLSVL.

This clonotype was counted many times. V gene TRBV7-9 combines with J gene TRBJ2-1; the D gene is possibly TRBD2 (5 bases). CDR3 length: 13 amino acids. In germline, CDR1 is SEHNR, CDR2 FQNEAQ (reference sequence). Trimming removed 4 bases at V and 2 bases at J, with 6 bases between. The chain's CDR3 is CASSYGAYNEQFF. CDR3 nucleotide sequence: TGTGCCAGCAGCTACGGGGCCTACAATGAGCAGTTCTTC. Full variable domain (rest looked up from reference TRBV7-9 and TRBJ2-1): DTGVSQNPRHKITKRGQNVTFRCDPISEHNRLYWYRQTLGQGPEFLTYFQNEAQLEKSRLLSDRFSAERPKGSFSTLEIQRTEQGDSAMYLCASSYGAYNEQFFGPGTRLTVL.